The T cell receptor beta chain under discussion was sequenced for a study of shared clonotypes between healthy human individuals (dated by TCRdb to 2020 to 2021). Some background on the complete study: A couple of women and three men aged 18 to 49 years were included in the cohort. To estimate repertoire size and how much clonotypes are shared between individuals, the study performed deep sequencing of blood TCR repertoires from roughly five healthy adults. For each donor, CD4 naive and CD4 memory were each given three plates, CD8 naive was given two plates, and CD8 memory was given one plate. Each donor's leukapheresis produced roughly between roughly 0.85 and 9 billion PBMCs. Different laboratories and diverse techniques were used to prepare libraries and sequence TCR repertoires, to increase sequencing depth and limit assay-specific biases.

TCR CDR3 regions were amplified from genomic DNA by multiplex PCR using the deep immunoSEQ assay. Extracted genomic DNA from each cell subset was distributed evenly across all wells of several immunoSEQ 96-well plates, and each plate was treated as a replicate. For sorted subsets, approximately 190 ng genomic DNA, equal to some 30,000 T cell genomes, was loaded into each replicate PCR. The purified libraries were quantified using a Qubit 3.0 fluorometer, sized with a Bioanalyzer 2100, and then quantified again using the KAPA Library Quantification kit. Every immunoSEQ 96-well plate was sequenced on a separate single-read 150-cycle Illumina NextSeq 550 flow cell. From the authors' description of their analysis: Because the immunoSEQ output included only junctional sequences and no quality scores, the filtering could not be the same as the filtering used for full-length reads. Sequences were annotated with PyIR, a Python wrapper for IgBLAST v1.9, using IMGT germline references to assign V/J genes and CDR3. Reads with weak V/J assignments (E-value above 1e-6), missing CDR3, stop codons, out-of-frame junctions, or ambiguous translated residues were removed. V3J clonotypes were defined as sequences sharing an identical inferred V gene, J gene, and CDR3 amino acid sequence. Percentage overlap between repertoires was computed as shared unique clonotypes divided by the size of the smaller repertoire. Richness of each repertoire was evaluated using RTK rarefaction, the Chao1 estimator, and Recon v2.1 estimates of unobserved clonotypes. For all TCRbeta clonotypes obtained by the gDNA method from a handful of donors, generation probabilities were computed with OLGA. The table was pulled from immuneACCESS by TCRdb, which kept in-frame rearrangements only. Such tables lose some clones; where checked, under half of the loss comes from unresolved V genes, and the rest has no known cause. V and J calls and clone size are copied from that table; D and trimming were computed from the DNA. This sample has some 1,100,000 clones in its table, and approximately 80% of those were observed once. Of the sample, 0.4% to 0.55% is held by the ten largest clones.

Healthy HIV-negative adults with no recently reported acute infections or vaccinations were included as donors. Every donor was a Caucasian adult residing in Nashville, Tennessee, USA. CD4+ T cells were enriched through magnetic negative selection, after which naive cells were positively selected on CD45RA and the remaining negative fraction served as the memory subset. After blood collection by leukapheresis, PBMCs were isolated using Ficoll-Histopaque density gradient centrifugation and then cryopreserved in the vapor phase of liquid nitrogen. Analytical flow cytometry was used to check the purity and quantity of each magnetically sorted T cell population. Genomic DNA was isolated from each sorted fraction and quantified by UV absorbance on a Nanodrop 2000c. A remark on this clone: Its antigen remains unidentified. No base quality values were provided; no much bigger clone lies one nucleotide off.

The germline V gene sets CDR1 to SNHLY and CDR2 to FYNNEI. The CDR3, from cysteine to phenylalanine, totals 14 residues. Of the read, only the CDR3 DNA is kept; its 42 bases are in frame from base 1. V lost 8 bases and J lost 0 bases; the stretch between them is 14 bases long. What the study reported, not specific to this receptor: The small number of donors limited the genetic and exposure-history diversity represented. Larger estimated clonotype richness was generally found for naive subsets than for memory subsets. Compared with non-shared clonotypes, clonotypes shared by all four sorted-subset donors had higher generation probabilities. Even with the large sequencing depth, rarefaction of the sorted-subset datasets indicated that sequencing was incomplete. Around 5% of naive CD4, 3% to 3.5% of naive CD8, roughly 2.5% of memory CD4, and around 0.4% of memory CD8 clonotypes were shared across several donors. Sampling was restricted to blood, and TCR repertoires in tissue are likely to differ from TCR repertoires in blood. Based on pairwise subsampling, the degree of clonotype sharing among donors was expected to be affected by sequencing depth.

The sample was memory CD4+ T cells from PBMCs. The sample's cell subset or site label, decoded: CD45RA-negative fraction. The V and J segments used are TRBV2 and TRBJ2-7, and TRBD1 may be the D gene, going by 6 matching bases. The source is a man younger than 30 in good health. Some clones in this sample may be carry-over from other donors' samples. The CDR3 reads CASETGLSSYEQYF. The DNA sequence is TGTGCCAGCGAGACAGGCCTCAGCTCCTACGAGCAGTACTTC.